The rows below give T cell receptor beta chains drawn from one sample of a study of early T cells in non-severe SARS-CoV-2 infection. MiXCR, run by TCRdb on the 5' RACE reads, gives a single entry per CDR3 protein. The table records fewer than 85,000 distinct CDR3 sequences, over 8.5% of them present only once. Sequenced: whole blood. These TCRs come from an adult who was a healthcare worker with PCR-confirmed SARS-CoV-2 infection or an uninfected control (not recorded which). CDR3s include the opening cysteine and the closing phenylalanine or tryptophan. The D gene is left open where the match is weak. Clone size is shown for a subset of rows, as once, few, many or a class of expanded clone.

j_call: TRBJ2-1
d_call: NA
v_call: TRBV4-2
clone_size: NA
cdr3_nt: TGTGTCAGCAGCCAAGAGATAGGGGGCAATGAGCAGTTCTTC
cdr3_aa: CVSSQEIGGNEQFF

j_call: TRBJ2-3
d_call: NA
v_call: TRBV30
clone_size: few
cdr3_nt: TGTGCCTGGGGGATTGGCAGGGGAGATACGCAGTATTTT
cdr3_aa: CAWGIGRGDTQYF

j_call: TRBJ2-1
d_call: NA
v_call: TRBV7-2
clone_size: few
cdr3_nt: TGTGCCAGCAGCTTAGCGTCGGGACCTTACAATGAGCAGTTCTTC
cdr3_aa: CASSLASGPYNEQFF

j_call: TRBJ2-5
d_call: NA
v_call: TRBV5-6
clone_size: few
cdr3_nt: TGTGCCAGCGAATTGGCCAACCAAGAGACCCAGTACTTC
cdr3_aa: CASELANQETQYF

j_call: TRBJ2-3
d_call: TRBD2
v_call: TRBV20-1
clone_size: many
cdr3_nt: TGCAGTGCTACCCCCGCGGGAGCTGCGGATACGCAGTATTTT
cdr3_aa: CSATPAGAADTQYF

j_call: TRBJ1-1
d_call: NA
v_call: TRBV10-3
clone_size: NA
cdr3_nt: TGTGCCATCAGTGGGGGACAGAACACTGAAGCTTTCTTT
cdr3_aa: CAISGGQNTEAFF

j_call: TRBJ2-3
d_call: NA
v_call: TRBV4-1
clone_size: few
cdr3_nt: TGCGCCAGCAGCCAAGACAGGGTCCCAGATACGCAGTATTTT
cdr3_aa: CASSQDRVPDTQYF

j_call: TRBJ2-7
d_call: NA
v_call: TRBV27
clone_size: many
cdr3_nt: TGTGCCAGCAGTTCGCGGGCCCCTATCTACGAGCAGTACTTC
cdr3_aa: CASSSRAPIYEQYF

j_call: TRBJ2-1
d_call: NA
v_call: TRBV7-8
clone_size: many
cdr3_nt: TGTGCCAGCAGCTTAGGGTTGAGGCACGATGAGCAGTTCTTC
cdr3_aa: CASSLGLRHDEQFF

j_call: TRBJ2-1
d_call: NA
v_call: TRBV6-2/TRBV6-3
clone_size: many
cdr3_nt: TGTGCCAGCAGTTACTCGAGTTGGGAGCAGTTCTTC
cdr3_aa: CASSYSSWEQFF

j_call: TRBJ2-5
d_call: NA
v_call: TRBV7-2
clone_size: few
cdr3_nt: TGTGCCAGCACGAGGGAAGTCGGAGAGACCCAGTACTTC
cdr3_aa: CASTREVGETQYF

j_call: TRBJ1-1
d_call: NA
v_call: TRBV18
clone_size: many
cdr3_nt: TGTGCCAGCTCACCTTCGACGGAGAACACTGAAGCTTTCTTT
cdr3_aa: CASSPSTENTEAFF

j_call: TRBJ1-4
d_call: NA
v_call: TRBV7-9
clone_size: NA
cdr3_nt: TGTGCCAGCAGTCGACTAGTTGCAACTAATGAAAAACTGTTTTTT
cdr3_aa: CASSRLVATNEKLFF

j_call: TRBJ2-7
d_call: NA
v_call: TRBV12-3/TRBV12-4
clone_size: NA
cdr3_nt: TGTGCCAGCAGTTCGGTCGGCTCTGAGCAGTACTTC
cdr3_aa: CASSSVGSEQYF

j_call: TRBJ2-5
d_call: NA
v_call: TRBV18
clone_size: many
cdr3_nt: TGTGCCAGCTCGCCTGGGGAGACCCAGTACTTC
cdr3_aa: CASSPGETQYF

j_call: TRBJ1-3
d_call: TRBD1
v_call: TRBV2
clone_size: NA
cdr3_nt: TGTGCCAGCACCAACAGGGGACGAATGTTATATTTT
cdr3_aa: CASTNRGRMLYF

j_call: TRBJ2-2
d_call: NA
v_call: TRBV10-2
clone_size: NA
cdr3_nt: TGCGCCAGCAGCGATACAGCCGCCGGGGAGCTGTTTTTT
cdr3_aa: CASSDTAAGELFF

j_call: TRBJ1-4
d_call: NA
v_call: TRBV5-1
clone_size: few
cdr3_nt: TGCGCCAGCAGCTTGTATGCGTCAACTAATGAAAAACTGTTTTTT
cdr3_aa: CASSLYASTNEKLFF

j_call: TRBJ2-7
d_call: NA
v_call: TRBV20-1
clone_size: NA
cdr3_nt: TGCAGTGCCCCCCGGGGCTACGAGCAGTACTTC
cdr3_aa: CSAPRGYEQYF

j_call: TRBJ2-7
d_call: TRBD1
v_call: TRBV27
clone_size: NA
cdr3_nt: TGTGCCAGCAGTTTGGTGGGACAGGACACCTACGAGCAGTACTTC
cdr3_aa: CASSLVGQDTYEQYF

j_call: TRBJ2-1
d_call: NA
v_call: TRBV6-4
clone_size: few
cdr3_nt: TGTGCCAGCAGTGACTCGAGGGGGGGCACAGAGCAGTTCTTC
cdr3_aa: CASSDSRGGTEQFF

j_call: TRBJ2-3
d_call: TRBD1
v_call: TRBV7-7
clone_size: many
cdr3_nt: TGTGCCAGCAGCCCCGACAGGGGGAGCACAGATACGCAGTATTTT
cdr3_aa: CASSPDRGSTDTQYF

j_call: TRBJ2-1
d_call: TRBD2
v_call: TRBV3-1
clone_size: many
cdr3_nt: TGTGCCAGCAGCCAAACTAGCGACTACAATGAGCAGTTCTTC
cdr3_aa: CASSQTSDYNEQFF

j_call: TRBJ1-4
d_call: TRBD1
v_call: TRBV28
clone_size: NA
cdr3_nt: TGTGCCAGCAGTGTAACGGGACAGGGCTATGAAAAACTGTTTTTT
cdr3_aa: CASSVTGQGYEKLFF

j_call: TRBJ2-1
d_call: NA
v_call: TRBV9
clone_size: few
cdr3_nt: TGTGCCAGCAGCGTAGAACAGGGAAATGAGCAGTTCTTC
cdr3_aa: CASSVEQGNEQFF

j_call: TRBJ2-7
d_call: TRBD2
v_call: TRBV10-1
clone_size: many
cdr3_nt: TGCGCCAGCAGTACTAGCGGGGACTACGGGCAGTACTTC
cdr3_aa: CASSTSGDYGQYF